This is a list of T cell receptor beta chains from one sample in a study of T cells after yellow fever vaccination. MiXCR, run by TCRdb on the 5' RACE reads, gives a single entry per CDR3 protein. The data show some 320,000 distinct CDR3 sequences, roughly a tenth seen once. Sequenced material: CD4+ T cells sorted from PBMCs, taken 45 days after the yellow fever booster vaccination. These receptors all come from a man between 18 and 35 years old who received the YFV17D yellow fever vaccine. The CDR3 runs from the conserved cysteine through the conserved F or W. D genes are given only for firm matches. The size entry is marked missing in some rows and otherwise reads once, few, many or a size class.

D gene: TRBD1
clone size: many
J gene: TRBJ1-2
V gene: TRBV4-1
CDR3 protein: CASREARGESGYTF
CDR3 DNA: TGCGCCAGCAGGGAAGCCAGGGGGGAGAGTGGCTACACCTTC

D gene: .
clone size: .
J gene: TRBJ1-4
V gene: TRBV4-3
CDR3 protein: CASSQDRRDEKLFF
CDR3 DNA: TGCGCCAGCAGCCAAGATCGCAGGGATGAAAAACTGTTTTTT

D gene: TRBD1
clone size: few
J gene: TRBJ2-1
V gene: TRBV2
CDR3 protein: CASHVTGGSYNEQFF
CDR3 DNA: TGTGCCAGCCACGTAACAGGGGGCTCCTACAATGAGCAGTTCTTC

D gene: TRBD1
clone size: .
J gene: TRBJ2-7
V gene: TRBV6-2/TRBV6-3
CDR3 protein: CASSYPTGVYEQYF
CDR3 DNA: TGTGCCAGCAGTTATCCGACAGGGGTCTACGAGCAGTACTTC

D gene: .
clone size: many
J gene: TRBJ1-1
V gene: TRBV12-3/TRBV12-4
CDR3 protein: CASSFGQGLANTEAFF
CDR3 DNA: TGTGCCAGCAGTTTTGGCCAGGGGCTGGCGAACACTGAAGCTTTCTTT

D gene: .
clone size: few
J gene: TRBJ2-1
V gene: TRBV18
CDR3 protein: CASSNEGSYNEQFF
CDR3 DNA: TGTGCCAGCTCAAATGAGGGATCCTACAATGAGCAGTTCTTC

D gene: TRBD1
clone size: .
J gene: TRBJ1-2
V gene: TRBV5-1
CDR3 protein: CASSDSSGGTYGYTF
CDR3 DNA: TGCGCCAGCAGCGATAGTTCAGGGGGCACGTATGGCTACACCTTC

D gene: TRBD1
clone size: .
J gene: TRBJ1-2
V gene: TRBV4-1
CDR3 protein: CASSPKYRTGAGYTF
CDR3 DNA: TGCGCCAGCAGCCCGAAGTACCGAACAGGGGCTGGCTACACCTTC

D gene: .
clone size: .
J gene: TRBJ1-4
V gene: TRBV4-3
CDR3 protein: CASSQGGALGLNEKLFF
CDR3 DNA: TGCGCCAGCAGCCAAGGGGGGGCGCTGGGTCTGAATGAAAAACTGTTTTTT

D gene: TRBD1
clone size: .
J gene: TRBJ1-5
V gene: TRBV18
CDR3 protein: CASSVGQRNQPQHF
CDR3 DNA: TGTGCCAGCTCAGTGGGACAGAGGAATCAGCCCCAGCATTTT

D gene: .
clone size: few
J gene: TRBJ2-3
V gene: TRBV13
CDR3 protein: CASSLWDGYTDTQYF
CDR3 DNA: TGTGCCAGCAGCCTTTGGGACGGATACACAGATACGCAGTATTTT

D gene: TRBD2
clone size: .
J gene: TRBJ2-3
V gene: TRBV6-4
CDR3 protein: CASSSPKLSGLAGGSTDTQYF
CDR3 DNA: TGTGCCAGCAGTTCACCGAAATTGTCGGGACTAGCGGGGGGAAGCACAGATACGCAGTATTTT

D gene: TRBD1
clone size: few
J gene: TRBJ2-7
V gene: TRBV15
CDR3 protein: CATSRNRGPYEQYF
CDR3 DNA: TGTGCCACCAGCAGAAACAGGGGGCCCTACGAGCAGTACTTC

D gene: TRBD2
clone size: .
J gene: TRBJ2-3
V gene: TRBV7-2
CDR3 protein: CASSGAATSGVDTQYF
CDR3 DNA: TGTGCCAGCAGCGGGGCGGCGACTAGCGGGGTAGATACGCAGTATTTT

D gene: .
clone size: .
J gene: TRBJ2-5
V gene: TRBV18
CDR3 protein: CASSPPGEVGETQYF
CDR3 DNA: TGTGCCAGCTCACCACCAGGGGAGGTTGGAGAGACCCAGTACTTC

D gene: .
clone size: few
J gene: TRBJ2-1
V gene: TRBV7-2
CDR3 protein: CASSPPAGRGPNNEQFF
CDR3 DNA: TGTGCCAGCAGCCCGCCAGCCGGGCGGGGGCCCAACAATGAGCAGTTCTTC

D gene: .
clone size: few
J gene: TRBJ2-1
V gene: TRBV4-1
CDR3 protein: CASSHRGEKQFF
CDR3 DNA: TGCGCCAGCAGCCACCGGGGAGAAAAGCAGTTCTTC

D gene: .
clone size: .
J gene: TRBJ1-5
V gene: TRBV4-1
CDR3 protein: CASSQVILLGNQPQHF
CDR3 DNA: TGCGCCAGCAGCCAAGTCATCCTTCTGGGCAATCAGCCCCAGCATTTT

D gene: .
clone size: .
J gene: TRBJ2-5
V gene: TRBV29-1
CDR3 protein: CSVEGVSQETQYF
CDR3 DNA: TGCAGCGTTGAAGGCGTGAGCCAAGAGACCCAGTACTTC

D gene: TRBD2
clone size: many
J gene: TRBJ2-5
V gene: TRBV7-2
CDR3 protein: CASSLGGPETQYF
CDR3 DNA: TGTGCCAGCAGCTTGGGAGGGCCAGAGACCCAGTACTTC

D gene: TRBD1
clone size: .
J gene: TRBJ1-6
V gene: TRBV4-1
CDR3 protein: CASSQEGTGYSPLHF
CDR3 DNA: TGCGCCAGCAGCCAAGAAGGGACAGGTTATTCACCCCTCCACTTT

D gene: TRBD1
clone size: .
J gene: TRBJ1-6
V gene: TRBV3-1
CDR3 protein: CASSQDLEAGGRSPLHF
CDR3 DNA: TGTGCCAGCAGCCAAGATCTTGAGGCAGGGGGACGATCACCCCTCCACTTT

D gene: TRBD1
clone size: few
J gene: TRBJ1-6
V gene: TRBV20-1
CDR3 protein: CSARDFHRGINSPLHF
CDR3 DNA: TGCAGTGCTAGAGATTTCCACAGGGGAATCAATTCACCCCTCCACTTT

D gene: .
clone size: few
J gene: TRBJ2-3
V gene: TRBV4-3
CDR3 protein: CASSQLRTGVDTQYF
CDR3 DNA: TGCGCCAGCAGCCAACTCAGGACCGGGGTAGATACGCAGTATTTT

D gene: .
clone size: few
J gene: TRBJ2-2
V gene: TRBV3-1
CDR3 protein: CASSQAVSYGELFF
CDR3 DNA: TGTGCCAGCAGCCAGGCCGTATCGTACGGGGAGCTGTTTTTT

D gene: TRBD1
clone size: .
J gene: TRBJ2-3
V gene: TRBV7-3
CDR3 protein: CASSLGQGRDTQYF
CDR3 DNA: TGTGCCAGCAGCTTAGGACAGGGGAGGGATACGCAGTATTTT

D gene: .
clone size: .
J gene: TRBJ1-5
V gene: TRBV20-1
CDR3 protein: CSANEGNQPQHF
CDR3 DNA: TGCAGTGCTAATGAAGGGAATCAGCCCCAGCATTTT

D gene: .
clone size: few
J gene: TRBJ2-2
V gene: TRBV7-2
CDR3 protein: CASSRSTSYTGELFF
CDR3 DNA: TGTGCCAGCAGCCGTAGTACTAGCTACACCGGGGAGCTGTTTTTT

D gene: TRBD1
clone size: few
J gene: TRBJ2-1
V gene: TRBV4-1
CDR3 protein: CASSLTRGGQGPYNEQFF
CDR3 DNA: TGCGCCAGCAGCCTTACCCGGGGGGGACAGGGGCCCTACAATGAGCAGTTCTTC

D gene: .
clone size: many
J gene: TRBJ2-1
V gene: TRBV12-3/TRBV12-4
CDR3 protein: CASSFSTGTGEQFF
CDR3 DNA: TGTGCCAGCAGTTTCTCAACAGGAACCGGTGAGCAGTTCTTC

D gene: TRBD2
clone size: few
J gene: TRBJ2-5
V gene: TRBV7-2
CDR3 protein: CASSLAGTSETQYF
CDR3 DNA: TGTGCCAGCAGCTTAGCAGGGACTAGTGAGACCCAGTACTTC

D gene: .
clone size: .
J gene: TRBJ2-1
V gene: TRBV18
CDR3 protein: CASSFLGLDEQFF
CDR3 DNA: TGTGCCAGCTCATTTCTAGGGTTGGATGAGCAGTTCTTC

D gene: .
clone size: .
J gene: TRBJ1-5
V gene: TRBV27
CDR3 protein: CASSFGPRNQPQHF
CDR3 DNA: TGTGCCAGCAGTTTCGGTCCGAGGAATCAGCCCCAGCATTTT

D gene: TRBD1
clone size: few
J gene: TRBJ1-5
V gene: TRBV27
CDR3 protein: CASRLDRASQPQHF
CDR3 DNA: TGTGCCAGCAGGCTGGACAGGGCAAGTCAGCCCCAGCATTTT

D gene: .
clone size: many
J gene: TRBJ2-3
V gene: TRBV7-2
CDR3 protein: CASSPGGATDTQYF
CDR3 DNA: TGTGCCAGCAGCCCTGGAGGGGCGACAGATACGCAGTATTTT

D gene: TRBD2
clone size: .
J gene: TRBJ2-3
V gene: TRBV6-6
CDR3 protein: CASRVAGGTDTQYF
CDR3 DNA: TGTGCCAGCAGGGTAGCGGGGGGGACAGATACGCAGTATTTT

D gene: .
clone size: many
J gene: TRBJ1-4
V gene: TRBV5-1
CDR3 protein: CASSPSSPGRGGEKLFF
CDR3 DNA: TGCGCCAGCAGCCCCTCGAGCCCAGGCAGGGGAGGTGAAAAACTGTTTTTT